This TCR beta chain was sequenced during a study of STAT5B mutations in CD4+ large granular lymphocyte leukemia. The repertoire was sequenced with immunoSEQ multiplex PCR; TCRdb's copy has only in-frame clones and lacks some. Here the sample spans roughly 30,000 clones, approximately 80% being singletons. The CDR3 length is 14 residues. Germline V gives CDR1 SNHLY, CDR2 FYNNEI. Trimming took 8 bases from V and 7 from J, leaving 17 bases between them. The sample consisted of CD4+ T cells from blood buffy coats. This TCR came from a human donor in good health. The chain couples TRBV2 to TRBJ2-2; no definite D call. The CDR3 bases are TGTGCCAGCGTGGTCTCGATGGTTGGCGGGGAGCTGTTTTTT. Encoded protein: CASVVSMVGGELFF.